This T cell receptor (beta chain) was captured in a study of glioma-infiltrating T cells after dendritic cell vaccination. Overall study context: Treatment, given 2003 to 2012, was autologous tumor lysate-pulsed dendritic cell vaccination.

This sample's time point: after dendritic cell vaccination, including at tumor progression/relapse. Before vaccination, two weeks after the third vaccination, and at progression, PBMC were collected. The assay was immunoSEQ multiplex PCR, and TCRdb's table has in-frame clones only and misses some. The sample carries fewer than 85,000 clones, around nine tenths recorded once. The junction had 1 base not matched to a gene; V was cut back by 7 bases and J by 2 bases. Germline V gene lookup returns CDR1 SQVTM and CDR2 ANQGSEA. The length of the CDR3 is 11 residues. This receptor was identified in a human donor with glioblastoma. This material consisted of blood, taken after dendritic cell vaccination. This chain connects TRBV29-1 to TRBJ2-7; 8 bases are a match to TRBD2. This chain's CDR3 is CSAGRAYEQYF. For the CDR3, the DNA is TGCAGCGCCGGGAGGGCCTACGAGCAGTACTTC.